This TCR beta chain was retrieved from a study of shared clonotypes between healthy human individuals. Study-wide points: Sorted-subset sequencing, rarefaction showed, was incomplete despite large depth.

With respect to this clone: Its antigen is unknown.

The germline V and J ends were trimmed by 2 bases and 4 bases, with 11 bases remaining between them. Germline V gives CDR1 SGHRS, CDR2 YFSETQ. This CDR3 has 14 residues. The assay was immunoSEQ multiplex PCR, and TCRdb's table has in-frame clones only and misses some. This sample has about 2.3 million clones, with roughly 90% found just once. The sequence came from a man aged 18 to 30 in good health. Some clones in this sample may be carry-over from other donors' samples. Sequencing input: naive CD4+ T cells from PBMCs. Described subset: CD45RA+ positively selected. The V call is TRBV5-1, the J call TRBJ2-3; D is ambiguous. CDR3 sequence: CASSLASPADTQYF. In DNA form, the CDR3 reads TGCGCCAGCAGCTTAGCCAGCCCGGCAGATACGCAGTATTTT.